A selection of T cell receptor beta chains follows, all from one sample in a study of T cell repertoires in cytomegalovirus infection. No cognate antigen is known for these TCRs. A single record per CDR3 protein comes from TCRdb applying MiXCR to the reads. The sample lists 80,000 to 95,000 distinct CDR3 sequences, about 29% occurring once. Sequencing used CD8+ T cells from cultured PBMCs, obtained from culture after CMV antigen stimulation. These receptors originate from a human donor in good health (CMV status not recorded). Some clones in this sample may be carry-over from other donors' samples. The CDR3 runs from the conserved cysteine through the conserved F or W. D genes are given only for firm matches. The size entry is marked missing in some rows and otherwise reads once, few, many or a size class.

clone size	V gene	D gene	J gene	CDR3 protein	CDR3 DNA
few	TRBV9	-	TRBJ2-1	CASSVAPPGINEQFF	TGTGCCAGCAGCGTAGCTCCGCCAGGGATAAATGAGCAGTTCTTC
-	TRBV3-1	TRBD1	TRBJ1-2	CASGISDRARGQNYGYTF	TGTGCCAGCGGAATCTCAGACAGGGCCCGGGGGCAGAACTATGGCTACACCTTC
-	TRBV12-3/TRBV12-4	-	TRBJ1-2	CASRSFGTAVYGYTF	TGTGCCAGCAGATCATTCGGGACGGCGGTTTATGGCTACACCTTC
-	TRBV7-8	-	TRBJ2-3	CASRGGGYSTDTQYF	TGTGCCAGCAGGGGAGGGGGCTACAGCACAGATACGCAGTATTTT
many	TRBV27	TRBD2	TRBJ2-1	CASSLSRGVSAYNEQFF	TGTGCCAGCAGTTTATCCCGGGGGGTTTCAGCTTACAATGAGCAGTTCTTC
-	TRBV27	-	TRBJ1-6	CASSPPSGGGSPLHF	TGTGCCAGCAGTCCCCCCTCGGGGGGTGGTTCACCCCTCCACTTT
many	TRBV12-3/TRBV12-4	-	TRBJ1-5	CASSLSGGSNQPQHF	TGTGCCAGCAGTTTATCCGGGGGAAGCAATCAGCCCCAGCATTTT
-	TRBV4-1	-	TRBJ2-7	CASSQERQTEQYF	TGCGCCAGCAGCCAAGAGAGACAGACAGAGCAGTACTTC
few	TRBV27	-	TRBJ2-1	CASSLSGQNEQFF	TGTGCCAGCAGTTTATCGGGGCAGAATGAGCAGTTCTTC
many	TRBV7-9	-	TRBJ1-3	CASSLEAGNTIYF	TGTGCCAGCAGCTTAGAGGCCGGAAACACCATATATTTT
few	TRBV6-1	-	TRBJ2-7	CASSELLGPHEQYF	TGTGCCAGCAGTGAACTACTAGGGCCCCACGAGCAGTACTTC
-	TRBV14	-	TRBJ2-2	CASSHHGSPAGELFF	TGTGCCAGCAGCCATCATGGGTCCCCCGCCGGGGAGCTGTTTTTT
few	TRBV7-9	-	TRBJ1-2	CASSLATAGVNYGYTF	TGTGCCAGCAGCTTAGCCACGGCCGGGGTTAACTATGGCTACACCTTC
-	TRBV12-3/TRBV12-4	TRBD1	TRBJ1-6	CASSLQGVDSPLHF	TGTGCCAGCAGTCTTCAGGGGGTTGATTCACCCCTCCACTTT
few	TRBV5-1	-	TRBJ1-6	CASSLHNDNSPLHF	TGCGCCAGCAGCTTGCACAATGATAATTCACCCCTCCACTTT
few	TRBV6-2/TRBV6-3	-	TRBJ1-2	CASSYDRVGYTF	TGTGCCAGCAGTTACGACAGAGTTGGCTACACCTTC
few	TRBV7-6	TRBD2	TRBJ2-1	CASSPSSGAYNEQFF	TGTGCCAGCAGCCCTTCTAGCGGGGCCTACAATGAGCAGTTCTTC
-	TRBV7-9	-	TRBJ1-6	CASSKGVASSYNSPLHF	TGTGCCAGCAGTAAAGGGGTGGCCAGCTCCTATAATTCACCCCTCCACTTT
many	TRBV5-6	TRBD1	TRBJ2-7	CASSRDRGPYEQYF	TGTGCCAGCAGCAGGGACAGGGGCCCCTACGAGCAGTACTTC
few	TRBV27	TRBD1	TRBJ2-3	CASSLLGGADTQYF	TGTGCCAGCAGTTTACTAGGGGGCGCAGATACGCAGTATTTT
-	TRBV5-1	TRBD2	TRBJ2-1	CASRVAGGFNEQFF	TGCGCCAGCAGGGTAGCGGGGGGCTTCAATGAGCAGTTCTTC
many	TRBV4-1	-	TRBJ1-2	CASSPDTGMGCTF	TGCGCCAGCAGCCCCGACACAGGGATGGGTTGTACCTTC